A single sample is the source of the 10 T cell receptor beta chains below, sequenced in a study of T cell responses to AZD1222 COVID-19 vaccine. Here immunoSEQ multiplex PCR was the method, and the copy in TCRdb shows in-frame clones only, minus some. This repertoire shows 90,000 to 150,000 clones, under 90% found once; its top ten account for less than 4.5%. The source material was peripheral blood, sampled on day 0 of AZD1222 vaccination. Receptor source: an adult in good health.

The rearrangement joins TRBV5-6 to TRBJ1-2, with a possible D match to TRBD1 (6 bases). This CDR3 region has 14 residues. The germline CDR1 and CDR2 sequences are SGHDT and YYEEEE. V lost 4 bases, J lost 4 bases, and 14 bases lay in between. The CDR3 sequence is CASSQGPLGYGYTF. CDR3 nucleotides: TGTGCCAGCAGCCAGGGGCCCTTAGGCTATGGCTACACCTTC.

This sequence joins TRBV19 and TRBJ2-1, with 7 bases identical to TRBD2. Germline-derived CDR1 and CDR2 are LNHDA and SQIVND (reference sequence). Losses at the gene ends were 3 bases for V and 4 bases for J; bases not matched to a gene: 6. The CDR3 is 15 residues long. CDR3 sequence (DNA): TGTGCCAGTAGTATCGGGGGGAGAGGGTACAATGAGCAGTTCTTC. This gives the protein CASSIGGRGYNEQFF.

This clone was counted at least ten times. The chain links TRBV27 to TRBJ1-1, with D unclear. With 4 bases removed from V and 7 bases from J, the gap between germline ends came to 19 bases. The germline V gene has CDR1 MNHEY and CDR2 SMNVEV (reference sequence). The CDR3 covers 15 residues. CDR3 sequence: CASSSNGLRGSEAFF. The CDR3, as DNA: TGTGCCAGCAGTTCCAACGGACTACGGGGTAGTGAAGCTTTCTTT.

V is TRBV25-1 and J is TRBJ2-7; no clear D. The V end was cut by 2 bases, the J end by 2 bases, with 10 bases between. The CDR3 spans 14 residues. Germline V gene data show CDR1 as MGHDK and CDR2 as SYGVNS. The CDR3: CASSERADAYEQYF. As DNA, the CDR3 is TGTGCCAGCAGTGAACGGGCAGATGCCTACGAGCAGTACTTC.

This clone has a handful of counts. The rearrangement uses TRBV30 and TRBJ2-3; the D is unclear. Germline CDR1 and CDR2: GTSNPN and SVGIG (reference sequence). Trimming pared 0 bases from V and 4 bases from J, leaving 8 bases between. CDR3 size: 13 residues. The CDR3 here is CAWSVRRADTQYF. The CDR3 DNA reads TGTGCCTGGAGTGTTCGACGGGCAGATACGCAGTATTTT.

The chain combines TRBV9 with TRBJ1-2, with 7 positions matching TRBD1. Germline-derived CDR1 and CDR2 are SGDLS and YYNGEE. This CDR3 is 14 amino acids long. The V gene end was trimmed by 5 bases and the J gene end by 5 bases; junction bases not matched to a gene: 9. CDR3 in amino acids: CASRLAGGRYGYTF. CDR3 bases: TGTGCCAGCAGATTAGCAGGGGGTAGGTATGGCTACACCTTC. Supplemented by reference TRBV9 and TRBJ1-2, the full variable domain reads DSGVTQTPKHLITATGQRVTLRCSPRSGDLSVYWYQQSLDQGLQFLIQYYNGEERAKGNILERFSAQQFPDLHSELNLSSLELGDSALYFCASRLAGGRYGYTFGSGTRLTVV.

The gene calls are TRBV28 and TRBJ1-5; possibly TRBD1 for D (5 bases). CDR1 is MDHEN, CDR2 SYDVKM, per germline. The germline V and J ends were trimmed by 7 bases and 6 bases, with 19 bases remaining between them. This CDR3 is built from 15 residues. This CDR3 reads CASIWGRKSGQPQHF. CDR3 nucleotides: TGTGCCAGCATCTGGGGCAGAAAGTCCGGTCAGCCCCAGCATTTT.

The gene calls are TRBV4-1 and TRBJ1-6; tentative D call: TRBD1 (6 bases). Deletions cut 1 base from V and 6 bases from J, with 7 bases between. The CDR3 is 14 residues long. Germline values: CDR1 MGHRA, CDR2 YSYEKL. CDR3 amino acids: CASSQVGGNSPLHF. CDR3 coding DNA: TGCGCCAGCAGCCAAGTAGGGGGTAATTCACCCCTCCACTTT.

This chain links TRBV2 with TRBJ2-7; 7 bases match TRBD1. Trimming at V came to 7 bases and at J to 3 bases, leaving 6 bases not matched to a gene. Germline loops: CDR1 SNHLY, CDR2 FYNNEI. The CDR3 covers 13 residues. This chain's CDR3 is CASNEGAFYEQYF. CDR3 DNA: TGTGCCAGCAATGAGGGGGCCTTCTACGAGCAGTACTTC.

J is TRBJ2-5 and V is TRBV6-5, with D possibly TRBD2 on 6 matching bases. Germline CDR1 MNHEY, CDR2 SVGAGI. CDR3 length: 12 residues. Trimming shortened V by 5 bases and J by 5 bases, and 9 bases separated the two germline ends. The CDR3 coding sequence is TGTGCCAGCAGTCTAGCGATGGAGACCCAGTACTTC. Translation: CASSLAMETQYF.